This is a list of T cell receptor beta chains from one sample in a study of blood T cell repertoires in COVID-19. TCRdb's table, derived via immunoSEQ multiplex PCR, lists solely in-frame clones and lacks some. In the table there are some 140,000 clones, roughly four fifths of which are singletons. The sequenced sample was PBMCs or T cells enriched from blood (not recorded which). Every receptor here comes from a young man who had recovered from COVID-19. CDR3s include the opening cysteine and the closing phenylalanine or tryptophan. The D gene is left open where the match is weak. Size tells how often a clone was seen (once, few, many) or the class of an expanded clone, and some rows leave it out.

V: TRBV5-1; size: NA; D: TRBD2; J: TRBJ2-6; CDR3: CASSLVAGGPSSGANVLTF; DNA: TGCGCCAGCAGCTTGGTGGCGGGGGGACCAAGCTCTGGGGCCAACGTCCTGACTTTC
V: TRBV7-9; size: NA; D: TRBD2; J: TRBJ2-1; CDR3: CASSNGLAGVLSAYNEQFF; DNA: TGTGCCAGCAGCAACGGACTAGCGGGAGTTTTAAGCGCCTACAATGAGCAGTTCTTC
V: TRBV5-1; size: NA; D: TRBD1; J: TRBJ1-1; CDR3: CASSMTGGADTEAFF; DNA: TGCGCCAGCAGCATGACAGGGGGCGCGGACACTGAAGCTTTCTTT
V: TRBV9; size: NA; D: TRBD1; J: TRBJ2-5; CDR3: CASSVSPGTEETQYF; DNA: TGTGCCAGCAGCGTATCTCCGGGGACAGAAGAGACCCAGTACTTC
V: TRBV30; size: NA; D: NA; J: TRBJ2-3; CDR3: CAWRASNFDTQYF; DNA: TGTGCCTGGAGGGCCAGTAATTTTGATACGCAGTATTTT
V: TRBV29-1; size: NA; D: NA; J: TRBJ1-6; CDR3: CSVWWGDNSPLHF; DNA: TGCAGCGTGTGGTGGGGCGATAATTCACCCCTCCACTTT
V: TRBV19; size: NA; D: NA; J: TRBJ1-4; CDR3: CASSLHGTDSEKLFF; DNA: TGTGCCAGTAGTCTCCACGGGACTGATTCTGAAAAACTGTTTTTT
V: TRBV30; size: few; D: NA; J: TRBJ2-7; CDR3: CAWTGKAYEQYF; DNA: TGTGCCTGGACAGGGAAAGCCTACGAGCAGTACTTC
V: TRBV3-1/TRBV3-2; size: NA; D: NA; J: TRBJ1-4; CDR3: CASSQVSRTEKLFF; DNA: TGTGCCAGCAGCCAAGTTTCAAGGACAGAAAAACTGTTTTTT
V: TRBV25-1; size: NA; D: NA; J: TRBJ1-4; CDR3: CASSATGAVNEKLFF; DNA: TGTGCCAGCAGTGCGACAGGAGCCGTTAATGAAAAACTGTTTTTT
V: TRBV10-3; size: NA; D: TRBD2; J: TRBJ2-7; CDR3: CAIRGGDYQHYEQYF; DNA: TGTGCCATCAGGGGGGGGGACTACCAACACTACGAGCAGTACTTC
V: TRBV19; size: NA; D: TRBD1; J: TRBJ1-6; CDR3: CASGTTGNPYNSPLHF; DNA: TGTGCCAGTGGAACGACAGGGAACCCCTATAATTCACCCCTCCACTTT
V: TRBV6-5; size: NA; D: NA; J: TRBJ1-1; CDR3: CASSAGALNTEAFF; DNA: TGTGCCAGCAGCGCAGGGGCTTTGAACACTGAAGCTTTCTTT
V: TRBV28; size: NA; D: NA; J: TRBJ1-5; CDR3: CASSSDVGGNQPQHF; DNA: TGTGCCAGCAGTTCGGACGTCGGGGGGAATCAGCCCCAGCATTTT
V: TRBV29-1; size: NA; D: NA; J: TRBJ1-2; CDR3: CSVEDRGTNYGYTF; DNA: TGCAGCGTTGAAGATCGGGGGACCAACTATGGCTACACCTTC
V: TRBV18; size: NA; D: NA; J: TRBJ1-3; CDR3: CASSPEQISSGNTIYF; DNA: TGTGCCAGCTCACCGGAACAGATTTCCTCTGGAAACACCATATATTTT
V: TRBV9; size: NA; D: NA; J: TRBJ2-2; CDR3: CASSGAGELFF; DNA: TGTGCCAGCAGCGGGGCAGGGGAGCTGTTTTTT
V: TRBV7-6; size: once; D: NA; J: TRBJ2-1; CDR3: CASSTRQDSYNEQFF; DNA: TGTGCCAGCAGCACACGACAGGACAGCTACAATGAGCAGTTCTTC
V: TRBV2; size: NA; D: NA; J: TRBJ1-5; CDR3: CASSEFQGGNQPQHF; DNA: TGTGCCAGCAGTGAATTTCAGGGTGGCAATCAGCCCCAGCATTTT
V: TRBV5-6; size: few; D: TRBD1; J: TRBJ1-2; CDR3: CASSLQGAGGYTF; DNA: TGTGCCAGCAGCTTACAGGGGGCAGGCGGCTACACCTTC
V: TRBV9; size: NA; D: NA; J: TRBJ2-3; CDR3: CASSGGLNSGTDTQYF; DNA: TGTGCCAGCAGCGGGGGCCTTAACTCGGGCACAGATACGCAGTATTTT
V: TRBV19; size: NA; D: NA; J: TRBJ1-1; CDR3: CASRRGGEEAFF; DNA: TGTGCCAGTAGAAGAGGGGGGGAGGAAGCTTTCTTT
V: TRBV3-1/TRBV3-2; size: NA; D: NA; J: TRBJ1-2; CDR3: CASSSGTSGNYGYTF; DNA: TGTGCCAGCAGTTCGGGGACATCGGGGAACTATGGCTACACCTTC
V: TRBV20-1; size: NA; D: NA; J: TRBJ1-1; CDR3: CSAILRAEAFF; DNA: TGCAGTGCTATTCTCAGGGCTGAAGCTTTCTTT
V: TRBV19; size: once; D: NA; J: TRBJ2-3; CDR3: CASSIAGAGDTQYF; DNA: TGTGCCAGTAGTATAGCGGGAGCTGGAGATACGCAGTATTTT
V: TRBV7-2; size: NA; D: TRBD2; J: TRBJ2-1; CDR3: CASSLVAGGLEQFF; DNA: TGTGCCAGCAGCTTAGTGGCGGGAGGGTTAGAGCAGTTCTTC
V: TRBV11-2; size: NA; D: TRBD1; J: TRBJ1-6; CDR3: CASSYEPGTANSPLHF; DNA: TGTGCCAGCAGCTATGAACCCGGGACAGCAAATTCACCCCTCCACTTT
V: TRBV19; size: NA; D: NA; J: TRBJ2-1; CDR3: CASSTQGNEQFF; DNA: TGTGCCAGTAGTACCCAGGGAAATGAGCAGTTCTTC
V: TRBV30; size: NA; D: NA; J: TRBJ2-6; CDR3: CAWTVSGANVLTF; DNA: TGTGCCTGGACCGTCTCTGGGGCCAACGTCCTGACTTTC
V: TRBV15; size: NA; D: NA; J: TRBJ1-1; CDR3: CATSERSGVKTEAFF; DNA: TGTGCCACCAGCGAAAGGTCGGGGGTAAAGACTGAAGCTTTCTTT
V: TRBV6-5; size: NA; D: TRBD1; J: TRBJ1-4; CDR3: CASTRDSNEKLFF; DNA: TGTGCCAGCACCAGGGACAGTAATGAAAAACTGTTTTTT
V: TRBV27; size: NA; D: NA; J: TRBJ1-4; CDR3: CASRSVATNEKLFF; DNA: TGTGCCAGCAGGTCGGTTGCAACTAATGAAAAACTGTTTTTT
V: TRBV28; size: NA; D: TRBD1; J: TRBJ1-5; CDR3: CASSPSDRSFDQPQHF; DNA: TGTGCCAGCAGTCCGTCGGACAGGTCTTTCGATCAGCCCCAGCATTTT
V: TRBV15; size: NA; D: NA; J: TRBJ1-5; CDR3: CATSRDNGDQPQHF; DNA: TGTGCCACCAGCAGAGATAATGGAGATCAGCCCCAGCATTTT
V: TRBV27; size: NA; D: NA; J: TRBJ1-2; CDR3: CASSFSDTRDYGYTF; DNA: TGTGCCAGCAGTTTTTCGGACACCCGGGACTATGGCTACACCTTC
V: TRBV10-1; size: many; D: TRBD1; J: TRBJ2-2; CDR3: CASSEASDRVNGELFF; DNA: TGCGCCAGCAGTGAGGCCTCGGACAGGGTGAACGGGGAGCTGTTTTTT
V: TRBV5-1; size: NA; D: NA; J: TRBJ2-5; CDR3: CASSLGQYQETQYF; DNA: TGCGCCAGCAGCTTGGGACAGTACCAAGAGACCCAGTACTTC
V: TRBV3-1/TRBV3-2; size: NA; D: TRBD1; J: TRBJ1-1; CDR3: CASSHVTGQGNTEAFF; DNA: TGTGCCAGCAGCCACGTCACAGGACAGGGCAACACTGAAGCTTTCTTT
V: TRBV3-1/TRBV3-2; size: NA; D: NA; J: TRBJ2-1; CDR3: CASSPQGGTFNEQFF; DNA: TGTGCCAGCAGCCCACAGGGAGGGACTTTTAATGAGCAGTTCTTC
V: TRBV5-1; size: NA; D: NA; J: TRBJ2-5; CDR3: CASSLGGGEAETQYF; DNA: TGCGCCAGCAGCTTGGGTGGCGGGGAGGCAGAGACCCAGTACTTC
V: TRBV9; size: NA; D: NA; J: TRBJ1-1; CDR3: CASSGRNTEAFF; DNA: TGTGCCAGCAGCGGGAGGAACACTGAAGCTTTCTTT
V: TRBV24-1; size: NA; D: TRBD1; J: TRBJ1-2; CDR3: CATSDSQGDYGYTF; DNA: TGTGCCACCAGTGATTCGCAGGGGGACTATGGCTACACCTTC
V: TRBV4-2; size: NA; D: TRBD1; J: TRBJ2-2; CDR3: CASSQGDRADTGELFF; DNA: TGTGCCAGCAGCCAAGGGGACAGGGCGGACACCGGGGAGCTGTTTTTT